Each of the 3 T cell receptor beta chains below was sequenced from the same sample in a study of blood T cell repertoires in COVID-19. Profiling relied on immunoSEQ multiplex PCR, and the TCRdb table lists in-frame clones only, not all of them. The sample holds over 100,000 clones, roughly 84% seen once. Sequenced input: peripheral blood. The receptors stem from a woman in her 70s with acute or convalescent COVID-19.

V and J are TRBV3-1 (or the pseudogene TRBV3-2) and TRBJ2-5; the D gene is possibly TRBD1 (5 bases). The CDR3 is 13 amino acids. Germline-derived CDR1 and CDR2 are LGHDT and YNNKEL (reference sequence). V was pared by 4 bases and J by 5 bases, with 11 bases between. CDR3 DNA sequence: TGTGCCAGCAGCCCTTCCAGGGATGAGACCCAGTACTTC. Translating it yields CASSPSRDETQYF.

The chain is built from TRBV29-1 and TRBJ1-2; D gene uncertain. The germline V and J ends were trimmed by 7 bases and 0 bases, with 9 bases remaining between them. This CDR3 is 12 amino acids long. Germline loops: CDR1 SQVTM, CDR2 ANQGSEA. The CDR3 DNA is TGCAGCGCCGAGTCCACTAACTATGGCTACACCTTC. It codes for CSAESTNYGYTF.

The chain has TRBV25-1 and TRBJ1-6, with 8 nucleotides matching TRBD1. Germline CDR1 reads MGHDK; CDR2 reads SYGVNS. Losses at the gene ends were 6 bases for V and 7 bases for J; bases not matched to a gene: 8. The CDR3 totals 15 residues. The CDR3 loop is CASRDREGGNSPLHF. The CDR3 DNA sequence: TGTGCCAGCAGGGACAGGGAAGGTGGCAATTCACCCCTCCACTTT.